These 15 T cell receptor beta chains share one sample of origin, sequenced in a study of T cells in women clearing cervical HPV infection. Assay: immunoSEQ multiplex PCR; the TCRdb copy retains only in-frame clones and omits some. Its table lists some 24,000 clones. The sequenced sample was blood buffy coat. These receptors came from a woman between 18 and 70 years old with a cervical HPV16 infection that either progressed to CIN3+ or cleared (not recorded which).

Worth noting for this clone: The CDR3 goes on 3 residues after the read ends, and that part is filled in from the germline J gene. This sequence joins TRBV7-9 and TRBJ2-3, with TRBD1 matching over 8 bases. The germline V gene encodes CDR1 SEHNR and CDR2 FQNEAQ (reference sequence). The CDR3 length is 15 residues. CDR3 DNA, as far as it was read: TGTGCCAGCAGCCCCGGGACAGGAAGCAATCAGCCG. Protein: CASSPGTGSNQP. The complete CDR3 reads CASSPGTGSNQPQYF.

Note on this clone: The read gets to within 3 residues of the CDR3 end, and the germline J gene fills in the rest. This chain joins TRBV20-1 and TRBJ2-7; D is perhaps TRBD2 (5 bases). Deletions cut 0 bases from V and 2 bases from J, with 11 bases between. CDR1 is DFQATT, CDR2 SNEGSKA, per germline (reference sequence). This CDR3 spans 14 amino acids. CDR3 sequence: CSARDRASPYEQYF. Incomplete CDR3 DNA: TGCAGTGCTAGAGATCGGGCTAGCCCCTACGAG.

Notes on this clone: With the read ending 3 residues before the CDR3 end, the germline J gene is used to fill in that end. This chain links TRBV18 with TRBJ1-2; 9 nucleotides agree with TRBD1. This CDR3 contains 14 residues. Germline V lookup: CDR1 KGHSH, CDR2 LQKENI. The junction had 9 bases not matched to a gene; V was cut back by 6 bases and J by 7 bases. The CDR3 bases that were read are TGTGCCAGCTCTAACTCCGGGACAGGGATTGGC. Translating it yields CASSNSGTGIG. The complete CDR3 sequence is CASSNSGTGIGYTF.

About this clone: The read falls 3 residues short of the CDR3 end, and the missing part is taken from the germline J gene. This sequence joins TRBV2 and TRBJ2-1; TRBD1 matches 9 bases. There are 15 residues in the CDR3. In germline, CDR1 is SNHLY, CDR2 FYNNEI. The V gene end was trimmed by 8 bases and the J gene end by 9 bases; junction bases not matched to a gene: 14. CDR3 protein: CASDPSGTGLGEQFF. The part of the CDR3 DNA that was read is TGTGCCAGCGACCCTTCCGGGACAGGGTTAGGTGAG.

Of note for this clone: The DNA ends 3 residues before the CDR3 does, and the rest of the CDR3 is filled in from the germline J gene. J is TRBJ1-2 and V is TRBV2; perhaps TRBD1 as D (6 bases). Between the trimmed V and J ends, which lost 9 bases and 5 bases, there was a span of 16 bases. Per the germline V gene, CDR1 is SNHLY and CDR2 is FYNNEI. The CDR3 contains 13 residues. The part of the CDR3 DNA that was read is TGTGCCAGTACCGTTAGGGGGTCTTATGGC. It specifies CASTVRGSYG. The entire CDR3 sequence reads CASTVRGSYGYTF.

Details on this clone: The read ends 3 residues early relative to the CDR3; the germline J gene fills the gap. The V gene is TRBV20-1, the J gene TRBJ2-5, with 9 bases matching TRBD2. This CDR3 has 18 residues. Germline V lookup: CDR1 DFQATT, CDR2 SNEGSKA (reference sequence). Trimming removed 4 bases from V and 0 bases from J; junction bases left unmatched: 15. Incomplete CDR3 DNA: TGCAGTGCTACTCAAGCGGGAGGACGATTCATGTACCAAGAGACC. Encoded protein: CSATQAGGRFMYQET. The CDR3, in full, reads CSATQAGGRFMYQETQYF.

A word on this clone: The observed sequence ends 3 residues before the CDR3 terminus, with the missing tail filled in from the germline J gene. J is TRBJ2-1 and V is TRBV7-2, with 7 bases fitting TRBD2. The CDR3 covers 14 residues. CDR1 is SGHTA and CDR2 is FQGNSA in the germline V gene. V lost 5 bases, J lost 6 bases, and 7 bases stayed unmatched. CDR3 sequence: CASSGTTILNEQFF. Incomplete CDR3 DNA: TGTGCCAGCAGCGGGACTACCATCCTCAATGAG.

On this clone: The sequenced fragment ends 3 residues before the CDR3 boundary, so the rest is inferred from the germline J gene. This sequence joins TRBV7-2 and TRBJ2-5; 12 bases line up with TRBD2. J was trimmed by 5 bases and V by 3 bases; bases with no gene match: 4. Germline V lookup: CDR1 SGHTA, CDR2 FQGNSA. CDR3 length: 15 amino acids. The CDR3 DNA, read in part, is TGTGCCAGCAGCTTTGGACTAGCGGGATCGGAGACC. It encodes CASSFGLAGSET. The entire CDR3 is CASSFGLAGSETQYF.

Regarding this clone: The missing CDR3 end, 3 residues past where the read stops, is filled in from the germline J gene. The V and J genes are TRBV2 and TRBJ2-7, with 9 nucleotides matching TRBD1. The germline gives CDR1 SNHLY, CDR2 FYNNEI. This CDR3 contains 14 residues. V trimming: 8 bases; J trimming: 1 base; junction bases outside the gene matches: 6. Incomplete CDR3 DNA: TGTGCCAGCTCCAACAGGGGGCCTTCCTACGAG. Translation gives CASSNRGPSYE. The whole CDR3 sequence reads CASSNRGPSYEQYF.

As for this clone: The CDR3 end lies 3 residues beyond the end of the read and is filled in from the germline J gene. The rearrangement joins TRBV19 to TRBJ1-2; no reliable D call. The CDR3 contains 16 residues. The germline V gene has CDR1 LNHDA and CDR2 SQIVND (reference sequence). Here the CDR3 reads CASRSKTSGRYNDYTF. CDR3 DNA (partial): TGTGCCAGTAGGAGCAAGACTAGCGGGAGGTACAATGAC. The full variable domain, completed using reference TRBV19 and TRBJ1-2, is DGGITQSPKYLFRKEGQNVTLSCEQNLNHDAMYWYRQDPGQGLRLIYYSQIVNDFQKGDIAEGYSVSREKKESFPLTVTSAQKNPTAFYLCASRSKTSGRYNDYTFGSGTRLTVV.

Details on this clone: The CDR3 goes on 3 residues after the read ends, and that part is filled in from the germline J gene. The chain joins TRBV18 to TRBJ2-2, with a weak D call TRBD2 (6 bases). There are 15 residues in the CDR3. Per germline, CDR1 KGHSH and CDR2 LQKENI. The CDR3 loop is CASSSGLLSNEKLFF. The sequenced CDR3 bases are TGTGCCAGCTCGTCGGGACTCTTATCTAATGAAAAG.

Remarks on this clone: Coverage ceases 3 residues before the CDR3 finishes, and the germline J gene fills in the end. This chain joins TRBV7-6 and TRBJ2-2; D possibly corresponds to TRBD1 (5 bases). The CDR3 length is 15 residues. Germline CDR1 and CDR2: SGHVS and FNYEAQ. This chain's CDR3 is CASSLEYTGANVLFF. The part of the CDR3 DNA that was read is TGTGCCAGCAGCTTAGAATATACTGGGGCCAACGTG.

The chain's CDR3 is CASSPFSGSIGEQFF. CDR3 DNA, as far as it was read: TGTGCCAGCAGCCCCTTTAGCGGGAGTATTGGTGAG. This chain connects TRBV7-9 to TRBJ2-1; 9 bases match TRBD2. The read ends 3 residues shy of where the CDR3 ends; the end is completed using the germline J gene. Losses at the gene ends were 5 bases for V and 9 bases for J; bases not matched to a gene: 11. This CDR3 comprises 15 residues. CDR1 is SEHNR, CDR2 FQNEAQ, per germline (reference sequence). The full variable domain, rest sourced from reference TRBV7-9 and TRBJ2-1, is DTGVSQNPRHKITKRGQNVTFRCDPISEHNRLYWYRQTLGQGPEFLTYFQNEAQLEKSRLLSDRFSAERPKGSFSTLEIQRTEQGDSAMYLCASSPFSGSIGEQFFGPGTRLTVL.

As regards this clone: The CDR3 goes on 3 residues after the read ends, and that part is filled in from the germline J gene. The rearrangement uses TRBV28 and TRBJ1-5; 8 nucleotides align to TRBD1. Germline CDR1 and CDR2: MDHEN and SYDVKM. Trimming took 8 bases from V and 2 from J; bases not matched to a gene: 8. The CDR3 has 15 amino acids. CDR3 DNA (partial): TGTGCCAGCTCACCACAACAGGGGGGCAATCAGCCC. Translated: CASSPQQGGNQP. The full CDR3 is CASSPQQGGNQPQHF.

A remark on this clone: A read error may produce the germline difference seen at one junction end. The read ends 3 residues before the CDR3 terminus; that terminus is restored from the germline J gene. This sample also contains other DNA sequences that code for the same CDR3. The rearrangement uses TRBV7-9 and TRBJ1-3; D call uncertain. The CDR3 loop spans 13 amino acids. Germline CDR1 is SEHNR and CDR2 is FQNEAQ (reference sequence). CDR3 DNA (partial): TGTGCCAGCAGCAGGAGCGCTGAAAACACT. This encodes CASSRSAENT. The whole CDR3 sequence reads CASSRSAENTIYF.